This T cell receptor beta chain stems from a study of blood T cells in healthy people across ages. Primers used in a second PCR of about 6 to 11 cycles were a sample-barcoded 5' primer and a J-beta primer mix. TCRdb re-derived calls from the 5' RACE reads in MiXCR, one entry per CDR3 protein. The table has about 640,000 distinct CDR3 sequences, roughly 53% seen once; the top ten hold roughly 34%. Of note for this clonotype: The antigen remains undetermined.

Study-level findings and limits: Naive CD4+ cell counts and diversity both ran higher in long-lived than in aged donors.

This CDR3 has 16 residues. The V gene's germline CDR1 is SGHDT and CDR2 YYEEEE. The J gene is TRBJ2-4, the V gene TRBV5-6, with D unclear. The DNA end lines up better with TRBJ2-5; the J call may be wrong. The specimen was blood. This receptor was obtained from a man aged 55-75 years in good health. Here the CDR3 reads CASSSVRVASIGTQYF. CDR3 in DNA: TGTGCCAGCAGTTCGGTTAGGGTCGCCAGTATCGGGACCCAGTACTTC.